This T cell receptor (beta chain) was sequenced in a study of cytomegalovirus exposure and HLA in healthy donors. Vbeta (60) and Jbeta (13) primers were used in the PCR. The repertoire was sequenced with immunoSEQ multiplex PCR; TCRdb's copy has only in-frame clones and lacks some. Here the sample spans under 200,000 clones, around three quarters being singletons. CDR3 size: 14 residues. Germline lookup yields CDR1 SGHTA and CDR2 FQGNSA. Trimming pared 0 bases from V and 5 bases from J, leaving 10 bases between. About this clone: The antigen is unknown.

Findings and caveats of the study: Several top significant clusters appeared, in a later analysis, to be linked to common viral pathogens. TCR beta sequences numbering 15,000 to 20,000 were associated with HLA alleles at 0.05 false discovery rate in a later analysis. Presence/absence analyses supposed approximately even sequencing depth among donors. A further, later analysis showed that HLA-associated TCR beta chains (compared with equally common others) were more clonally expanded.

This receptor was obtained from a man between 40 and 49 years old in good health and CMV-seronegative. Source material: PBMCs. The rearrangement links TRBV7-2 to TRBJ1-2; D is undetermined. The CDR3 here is CASSLAPAGYGYTF. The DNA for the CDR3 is TGTGCCAGCAGCTTAGCCCCGGCGGGGTATGGCTACACCTTC.